This TCR beta chain was documented in a study of blood T cell repertoires in COVID-19 (TCRdb year 2020). Study-wide context: Samples covering the acute and convalescent phases of COVID-19 were provided by collaborators in the United States, Italy and Spain. The prospective study material was composed of cDNA or gDNA derived from T cells, B-cell-depleted T cells, or PBMCs. The dataset comprised deeply sampled blood TCRbeta repertoires from subjects exposed to, actively infected with, or recovered from COVID-19. The repertoires were released in a freely available public database meant as a resource for research on the immune response to SARS-CoV-2. The samples were drawn from the first 160 participants of the ongoing ImmuneRACE study and from 1,254 subjects provided by 6 global collaborators. Nearly every sample came with metadata listing a de-identified subject ID, COVID-19 status, age in years and sex. Where available, HLA class I and class II types were taken from metadata supplied by the sample provider and were not determined by assay-based typing. General study outcomes and caveats: The amount of clinical and demographic metadata varied by source and participant and was provided uncurated.

TCRbeta CDR3 regions were amplified from genomic DNA by means of the immunoSEQ Assay, a bias-controlled multiplex PCR. As for how the authors treated the data: Within the assay, amplification of reference gene primers was used to estimate how many nucleated cells each sample contained. Sequence reads were collapsed and filtered to measure the absolute abundance of every unique TCRbeta CDR3 rearrangement. For each sample, productive Simpson clonality was calculated as the square root of Simpson's diversity index across productive rearrangements. Entries here come from immuneACCESS through TCRdb and include only in-frame sequences with V and J called. Some clones fail to appear in such tables; in the studies checked, an unresolved V gene covers under half of the shortfall, and the cause of the remainder is unknown. D and trimming were read from the DNA, whereas the V and J calls and clone size are those reported in that table. The sample yields fewer than 250,000 clones; around 90% were counted once. Just over 2.5% of the sample is taken by the ten largest.

In the prospective study, participants were about 18 to 89 years old, resided in about two dozen geographic areas of the United States, and were enrolled through a virtual design. In the prospective study, cohorts were assigned on the basis of participant-reported clinical history obtained from a screening survey and a study questionnaire. Each participant in the prospective study had whole blood, serum and a nasopharyngeal or oropharyngeal swab collected by mobile phlebotomists. Prospective study participants could optionally give additional blood draws and questionnaires over an approximately 2-month period. Before DNA extraction, blood samples from the prospective study were shipped at room temperature or frozen. Reading the germline V gene (reference sequence) gives CDR1 SEHNR and CDR2 FQNEAQ. V is pruned by 5 bases and J by 0 bases, leaving 6 bases of the junction without a gene match. The CDR3 starts with the cysteine, ends with the phenylalanine, and has 15 residues. Only the CDR3 portion is preserved as DNA: 45 bases, with reading frame beginning at the first base.

On this clone: Its antigen is unknown. No clone much larger than this one lies a single base away; base qualities are absent.

The chain employs TRBV7-9 and TRBJ1-1, and 7 junction bases match TRBD1. This TCR derives from a young woman with acute COVID-19. Material: PBMCs or T cells enriched from blood (not recorded which). The nucleotide sequence is TGTGCCAGCAGCGGATCCAGGGGGATGAACACTGAAGCTTTCTTT. It codes for CASSGSRGMNTEAFF.